This T cell receptor (beta chain) was captured in a study of blood T cells in healthy people across ages. With a J-beta primer mix and a sample-barcoded 5' primer, a second PCR ran 7 to 11 cycles. TCRdb fed the 5' RACE reads into MiXCR, producing one record per CDR3 protein. The sample has 800,000 to 1,300,000 distinct CDR3 sequences; 20% to 25% are singletons. CDR1 is SGHTA and CDR2 is FQGNSA in the germline V gene. V gave up 1 base and J gave up 6 bases; unmatched junction bases: 6. This CDR3 is built from 17 residues. The same data also went into a second study, on T cells of mothers and their children.

This clonotype was obtained from a girl aged 2 to 9 in good health. The material sequenced was blood. The rearrangement uses TRBV7-2 and TRBJ2-1; TRBD2 matches at 13 bases. In DNA, the CDR3 is TGTGCCAGCAGCTTAGAACTAGCGGGGGGGCCGAGCAATGAGCAGTTCTTC. Translating gives CASSLELAGGPSNEQFF. The complete variable domain, with remaining parts taken from reference TRBV7-2 and TRBJ2-1, reads GAGVSQSPSNKVTEKGKDVELRCDPISGHTALYWYRQSLGQGLEFLIYFQGNSAPDKSGLPSDRFSAERTGGSVSTLTIQRTQQEDSAVYLCASSLELAGGPSNEQFFGPGTRLTVL.